The 23 T cell receptor beta chains presented below share a single source sample, sequenced in a study of neoadjuvant anti-PD-1 for oral cavity cancer. Sequencing used immunoSEQ multiplex PCR; TCRdb keeps in-frame clones, though not all of them. In the table there are 12,000 to 15,000 clones, 60% to 70% of which are singletons. The sample here was PBMCs, taken before nivolumab (anti-PD-1) treatment. The receptors derive from a person aged 40-85 years with oral cavity squamous cell carcinoma.

The chain carries TRBV4-1 and TRBJ2-7; the match to TRBD2 covers 7 bases. After removal of 1 base from V and 2 bases from J, the junction contained 5 bases not matched to a gene. This CDR3 region has 15 residues. The V gene's germline CDR1 is MGHRA and CDR2 YSYEKL. The CDR3 loop is CASSQVSGGTYEQYF. The CDR3 region has the DNA TGCGCCAGCAGCCAAGTGTCCGGGGGGACCTACGAGCAGTACTTC.

This rearrangement joins TRBV9 to TRBJ2-1; D might be TRBD1 (5 bases). Trimming removed 3 bases at V and 0 bases at J, with 7 bases between. The CDR3 totals 14 residues. Germline V gene data show CDR1 as SGDLS and CDR2 as YYNGEE. This chain's CDR3 is CASSAGFSYNEQFF. The DNA of the CDR3 is TGTGCCAGCAGCGCAGGGTTCTCCTACAATGAGCAGTTCTTC.

The gene calls are TRBV15 and TRBJ1-1, with a possible D match to TRBD1 (5 bases). From germline, CDR1 is LNHNV and CDR2 YYDKDF (reference sequence). This CDR3 is built from 12 residues. Trimming took 7 bases from V and 8 from J, leaving 14 bases between them. CDR3 in amino acids: CATMARGGEAFF. CDR3 coding DNA: TGTGCCACCATGGCCCGGGGGGGAGAAGCTTTCTTT.

V and J are TRBV5-4 and TRBJ2-7; no reliable D call. CDR1 and CDR2 from the germline V gene are SGHNT and YYREEE (reference sequence). The CDR3 covers 14 residues. V lost 4 bases and J lost 1, with 12 bases in between. In DNA, the CDR3 is TGTGCCAGCAGCCTCTTCGGACGTTCCTACGAGCAGTACTTC. This translates into CASSLFGRSYEQYF.

This chain uses TRBV27 with TRBJ2-7, with D possibly matching TRBD1 (6 bases). Trimming removed 4 bases at V and 0 bases at J, with 16 bases between. CDR1 MNHEY and CDR2 SMNVEV come from the germline V gene (reference sequence). The CDR3 runs to 16 residues. The CDR3 bases are TGTGCCAGCAGTTCCTTTGTGAGGGGGAGCTCCTACGAGCAGTACTTC. It translates to CASSSFVRGSSYEQYF.

The V call is TRBV7-9, the J call TRBJ2-3, with D unresolved. The V end was cut by 1 base, the J end by 4 bases, with 18 bases between. Germline assignment: CDR1 SEHNR and CDR2 FQNEAQ (reference sequence). This CDR3 has 17 amino acids. The DNA for the CDR3 is TGTGCCAGCAGCTTAGGATCACCCCGATTCCTGCCAGATACGCAGTATTTT. Translated: CASSLGSPRFLPDTQYF.

The V gene is TRBV5-1, the J gene TRBJ2-3; 7 bases map to TRBD1. The germline gives CDR1 SGHRS, CDR2 YFSETQ. The CDR3 length is 15 residues. Trimming at V came to 0 bases and at J to 4 bases, leaving 5 bases not matched to a gene. As DNA, the CDR3 is TGCGCCAGCAGCTTGGTTCCAGGGGGAGCAGATACGCAGTATTTT. It specifies CASSLVPGGADTQYF.

The rearrangement uses TRBV19 and TRBJ2-3; D uncertain. V was cut by 4 bases and J by 2 bases, with 19 bases left in between. The CDR3 runs 17 residues. Germline assignment: CDR1 LNHDA and CDR2 SQIVND (reference sequence). CDR3 bases: TGTGCCAGTAGTAATCGGGTCCGACGCTCACTCACAGATACGCAGTATTTT. It is translated as CASSNRVRRSLTDTQYF.

J is TRBJ1-3 and V is TRBV19; 7 bases agree with TRBD1. The germline V gene encodes CDR1 LNHDA and CDR2 SQIVND (reference sequence). The CDR3 contains 14 residues. Losses at the gene ends were 6 bases for V and 4 bases for J; bases not matched to a gene: 6. This chain's CDR3 is CASRTGTEGNTIYF. For the CDR3, the DNA is TGTGCCAGTAGAACCGGGACAGAAGGAAACACCATATATTTT.

The chain couples TRBV7-8 to TRBJ2-5, with D possibly TRBD1 on 6 matching bases. The CDR3 covers 19 residues. In germline, CDR1 is SGHVS, CDR2 FQNEAQ. V gave up 5 bases and J gave up 4 bases, with 29 bases separating them. CDR3 in amino acids: CASSAYRVWGSKGGETQYF. CDR3 nucleotide sequence: TGTGCCAGCAGCGCCTACAGGGTTTGGGGTTCAAAGGGTGGAGAGACCCAGTACTTC.

This clone has only a few counts. The genes are TRBV10-3 and TRBJ1-3; TRBD1 matches 7 bases. The J segment lost 8 bases and the V segment lost 7 bases, leaving 11 bases of the junction unmatched. CDR3 length: 14 residues. Per the germline V gene, CDR1 is ENHRY and CDR2 is SYGVKD. The CDR3 region has the DNA TGTGCCATCAAACTAAGACAGGGAGAAGACACCATATATTTT. Its translation is CAIKLRQGEDTIYF.

V gene TRBV5-1 combines with J gene TRBJ2-3, with 8 nucleotides matching TRBD1. After removal of 0 bases from V and 4 bases from J, the junction contained 4 bases not matched to a gene. CDR3 size: 15 residues. Germline V gives CDR1 SGHRS, CDR2 YFSETQ. The CDR3 DNA reads as TGCGCCAGCAGCTTGGAGGACAGGGCTCCAGATACGCAGTATTTT. Its protein is CASSLEDRAPDTQYF.

The genes are TRBV5-4 and TRBJ1-2, with TRBD1 matching 9 bases. The CDR3 has 17 residues. V gave up 4 bases and J gave up 3 bases; unmatched junction bases: 13. Germline-derived CDR1 and CDR2 are SGHNT and YYREEE (reference sequence). The CDR3 is CASSALPRDRADYGYTF. CDR3 nucleotides: TGTGCCAGCAGCGCCCTTCCCCGGGACAGGGCAGACTATGGCTACACCTTC.

This clone appeared once. The V and J genes are TRBV29-1 and TRBJ2-1; 7 positions agree with TRBD2. Germline trimming cut 4 bases from V and 5 bases from J; bases unmatched to any gene: 5. In germline, CDR1 is SQVTM, CDR2 ANQGSEA. This CDR3 region has 13 residues. The DNA for the CDR3 is TGCAGCGTTGGGCACAGCGGGAACAATGAGCAGTTCTTC. This sequence encodes CSVGHSGNNEQFF.

This clone was detected a few times. The chain carries TRBV5-5 and TRBJ1-2; no clear D. The CDR3 has 15 residues. Trimming pared 0 bases from V and 7 bases from J, leaving 16 bases between. The germline CDR1 and CDR2 sequences are SGHKS and YYEKEE (reference sequence). DNA of the CDR3: TGTGCCAGCAGCTTGGACCTCAACAGAATAAGTGGCTACACCTTC. Its protein product is CASSLDLNRISGYTF. Full variable domain (rest looked up from reference TRBV5-5 and TRBJ1-2): DAGVTQSPTHLIKTRGQQVTLRCSPISGHKSVSWYQQVLGQGPQFIFQYYEKEERGRGNFPDRFSARQFPNYSSELNVNALLLGDSALYLCASSLDLNRISGYTFGSGTRLTVV.

The chain has TRBV5-6 and TRBJ1-3, with no clear D. Germline V gene lookup returns CDR1 SGHDT and CDR2 YYEEEE. The CDR3 contains 15 residues. The ends were cut back, 3 bases at V and 0 bases at J, with 10 bases in the middle. As DNA, the CDR3 is TGTGCCAGCAGCTCTCCCGTAATCTCTGGAAACACCATATATTTT. Protein product: CASSSPVISGNTIYF.

The chain carries TRBV5-5 and TRBJ1-3, with D maybe TRBD1 (5 bases). The V end lost 4 bases, the J end lost 1 base, and 15 bases lay between the germline ends. Germline CDR1 is SGHKS and CDR2 is YYEKEE (reference sequence). This CDR3 spans 16 amino acids. The CDR3 bases are TGTGCCAGCAGCCAAGGGGTTCCCTCATCTGGAAACACCATATATTTT. Its protein product is CASSQGVPSSGNTIYF.

V usage is TRBV1 and J usage is TRBJ2-5; the D call TRBD1 from the table was never checked on the DNA. TRBV1 is given as a pseudogene. The CDR3 extends over 16 amino acids. As DNA, the CDR3 is TGCACCAGCAGCTTGTTCCAGGGCAGGGGGCAAGAGACCCAGTACTTC. Its protein product is CTSSLFQGRGQETQYF.

The genes are TRBV5-1 and TRBJ2-1; unclear D gene. The CDR3 has 16 amino acids. Looked up from germline, CDR1 is SGHRS and CDR2 is YFSETQ. V lost 0 bases and J lost 3, with 13 bases in between. The CDR3 coding sequence is TGCGCCAGCAGCTTGGAGCACCAGCTCGTCTACAATGAGCAGTTCTTC. Amino acid sequence: CASSLEHQLVYNEQFF.

This clone was found a few times. This chain uses TRBV11-2 with TRBJ2-7, with D perhaps TRBD2 (6 bases). With 4 bases removed from V and 5 bases from J, the gap between germline ends came to 15 bases. Germline V gives CDR1 SGHAT, CDR2 FQNNGV. The CDR3 is 14 amino acids. The CDR3 protein is CASSSGRGGDEQYF. The CDR3 bases are TGTGCCAGCAGCTCCGGGCGGGGCGGCGACGAGCAGTACTTC.

The sample holds one count of this clone. The rearrangement joins TRBV7-9 to TRBJ2-7; D not certain. Trimming took off 2 bases at V and 3 bases at J, with 8 bases between the two ends. Germline loops: CDR1 SEHNR, CDR2 FQNEAQ (reference sequence). This CDR3 is 13 amino acids long. The DNA of the CDR3 is TGTGCCAGCAGCTTAATAGGCAGCTACGAGCAGTACTTC. This sequence encodes CASSLIGSYEQYF.

This chain links TRBV5-5 with TRBJ1-1; no reliable D call. The germline CDR1 and CDR2 sequences are SGHKS and YYEKEE (reference sequence). This CDR3 region has 12 residues. Deletions cut 2 bases from V and 4 bases from J, with 6 bases between. The CDR3 sequence is CASSFWGTEAFF. In DNA, the CDR3 is TGTGCCAGCAGCTTTTGGGGCACTGAAGCTTTCTTT.

V gene TRBV2 combines with J gene TRBJ1-1, with 9 bases aligning to TRBD1. V trimming: 6 bases; J trimming: 6 bases; junction bases outside the gene matches: 5. This CDR3 has 13 residues. CDR1 is SNHLY, CDR2 FYNNEI, per germline. The CDR3 spells CASSGTGKAEAFF. For the CDR3, the DNA is TGTGCCAGCAGCGGGACAGGGAAGGCTGAAGCTTTCTTT.